The entry that follows covers one T cell receptor beta chain sequence. The source of the sample is a study of control samples from healthy donors and cancer patients. V dropped 1 base and J dropped 9 bases, with 9 bases sitting between them. The CDR3 length is 13 residues. The germline CDR1 and CDR2 sequences are SGHAT and FQNNGV. The protocol was immunoSEQ multiplex PCR, while the TCRdb copy is restricted to in-frame clones and leaves out a portion. Of 90,000 to 110,000 clones listed, 83% are singletons. What was sequenced was blood. This rearrangement joins TRBV11-2 to TRBJ2-2; tentatively, D is TRBD2 (5 bases). The sequence was collected from a woman aged 50 to 60 in good health. The chain's CDR3 is CASSLGTLRELFF. Written as DNA, the CDR3 is TGTGCCAGCAGCTTAGGGACTCTCAGGGAGCTGTTTTTT.